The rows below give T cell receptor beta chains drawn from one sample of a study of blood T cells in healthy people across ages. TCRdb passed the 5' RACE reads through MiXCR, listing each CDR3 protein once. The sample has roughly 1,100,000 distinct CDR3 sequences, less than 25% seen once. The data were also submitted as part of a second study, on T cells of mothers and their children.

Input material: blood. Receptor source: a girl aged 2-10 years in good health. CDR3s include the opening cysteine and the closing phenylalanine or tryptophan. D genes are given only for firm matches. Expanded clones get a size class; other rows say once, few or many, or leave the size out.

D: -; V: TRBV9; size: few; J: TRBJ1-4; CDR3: CASSVGHNNEKLFF; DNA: TGTGCCAGCAGCGTAGGACATAATAATGAAAAACTGTTTTTT
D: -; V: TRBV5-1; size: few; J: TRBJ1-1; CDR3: CASSLERGSSRALNTEAFF; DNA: TGCGCCAGCAGCTTGGAACGCGGCAGTTCACGCGCCCTGAACACTGAAGCTTTCTTT
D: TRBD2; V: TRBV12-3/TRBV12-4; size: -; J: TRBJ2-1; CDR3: CASSLIGTSEGDEQFF; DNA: TGTGCCAGCAGTTTAATCGGGACTAGCGAAGGCGATGAGCAGTTCTTC
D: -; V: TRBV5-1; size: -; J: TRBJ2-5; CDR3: CASSLAWTGTLETQYF; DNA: TGCGCCAGCAGCTTGGCTTGGACTGGGACTTTAGAGACCCAGTACTTC
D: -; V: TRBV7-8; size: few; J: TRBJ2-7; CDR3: CASSLEVPGDIGYEQYF; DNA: TGTGCCAGCAGCTTAGAGGTCCCGGGGGATATAGGGTACGAGCAGTACTTC
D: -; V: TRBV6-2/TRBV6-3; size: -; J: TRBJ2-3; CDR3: CASSQTSSTGTQYF; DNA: TGTGCCAGCAGTCAGACCTCAAGTACGGGTACGCAGTATTTT
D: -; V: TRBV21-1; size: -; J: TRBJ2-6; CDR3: CASSKVVRGSGANVLTF; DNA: TGTGCCAGCAGCAAAGTAGTTCGGGGATCTGGGGCCAACGTCCTGACTTTC
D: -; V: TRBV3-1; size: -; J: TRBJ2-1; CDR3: CASSQGLDAVNEQFF; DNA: TGTGCCAGCAGCCAAGGCCTGGACGCTGTGAATGAGCAGTTCTTC
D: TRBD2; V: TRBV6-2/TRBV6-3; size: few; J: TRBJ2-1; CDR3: CASGNVGWLAGGELYNEQFF; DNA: TGTGCCAGCGGGAACGTGGGATGGCTAGCGGGGGGGGAGCTCTACAATGAGCAGTTCTTC
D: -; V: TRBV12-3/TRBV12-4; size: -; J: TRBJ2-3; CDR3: CASRLGLRRADTQYF; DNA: TGTGCCAGCAGACTGGGACTCAGGAGAGCAGATACGCAGTATTTT
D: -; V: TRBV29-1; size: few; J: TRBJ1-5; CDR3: CSVILPGANNQPQHF; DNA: TGCAGCGTCATACTCCCAGGGGCTAACAATCAGCCCCAGCATTTT
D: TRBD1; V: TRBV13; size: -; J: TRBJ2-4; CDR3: CASSPAGTGIGDIQYF; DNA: TGTGCCAGCAGCCCGGCCGGGACAGGGATTGGGGACATTCAGTACTTC
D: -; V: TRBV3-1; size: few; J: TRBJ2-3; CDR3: CASSHGTDTQYF; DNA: TGTGCCAGCAGCCACGGCACAGATACGCAGTATTTT
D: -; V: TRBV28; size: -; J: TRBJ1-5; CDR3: CASRPAGGADYQPQHF; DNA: TGTGCCAGCAGGCCCGCGGGGGGGGCCGATTACCAGCCCCAGCATTTT
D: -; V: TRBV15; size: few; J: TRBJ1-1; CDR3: CATSRAGTEAFF; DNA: TGTGCCACCAGCAGAGCAGGGACTGAAGCTTTCTTT